Presented here are 2 T cell receptor beta chains from one specimen sequenced in a study of blood T cells in healthy people across ages. A second PCR of roughly 7 to 11 cycles used a sample-barcoded 5' primer and a J-beta primer mix. TCRdb independently ran MiXCR on the 5' RACE reads; one entry per CDR3 protein. Of about a million distinct CDR3 sequences listed, 40% to 60% are singletons. Specimen: blood. Every receptor here comes from a man in his thirties or forties in good health.

In this sample, this clonotype turned up a few times. V usage is TRBV20-1 and J usage is TRBJ1-2; TRBD1 is a possible D gene (5 bases). V lost 2 bases and J 2 bases, leaving 6 bases between the germline ends. This CDR3 spans 12 amino acids. Germline CDR1 DFQATT, CDR2 SNEGSKA (reference sequence). In DNA form, the CDR3 reads TGCAGTGCTAGATCAGGGAACTATGGCTACACCTTC. As protein: CSARSGNYGYTF.

The chain employs TRBV5-6 and TRBJ1-2; possible D gene TRBD1, 6 bases. The V and J ends lost 5 bases and 3 bases respectively, with 14 bases between them. The length of the CDR3 is 14 residues. Per the germline V gene, CDR1 is SGHDT and CDR2 is YYEEEE. CDR3 DNA: TGTGCCAGCAGTCCTAAGACAGGAGACTATGGCTACACCTTC. It encodes CASSPKTGDYGYTF.